This T cell receptor beta chain was recorded in a study of shared clonotypes between healthy human individuals. Study-level results: Non-shared clonotypes were found to have lower generation probabilities than the clonotypes that were shared by all four of the sorted-subset donors.

Of note for this clone: What it binds is not known.

Per the original methods: From ImmunoSEQ came sequences covering only the junction and carrying no quality scores, so filtering differed. Clones were sequenced by immunoSEQ multiplex PCR, and TCRdb holds only the in-frame ones, with some missing. V, J and clone size reflect that table, while D and trimming were determined from the DNA. The sample holds about 1.1 million clones, 70% to 85% seen once. The CDR3 sequence is 17 residues long. Trimming stripped 0 bases from V and 4 bases from J, with 19 bases between. From germline, CDR1 is MNHNS and CDR2 SASEGT. Those who donated were healthy HIV-negative adults, with no recent acute infections or vaccinations reported.

The sequence was obtained from a man aged 18 to 30 in good health. Some clones in this sample may be carry-over from other donors' samples. The specimen sequenced was memory CD4+ T cells from PBMCs. Subset described: CD45RA-negative fraction. The chain carries TRBV6-1 and TRBJ2-7, with D unresolved. In DNA form, the CDR3 reads TGTGCCAGCAGTGAAGCGATCAGCGCGGAAGGCCCTTACGAGCAGTACTTC. Encoded protein: CASSEAISAEGPYEQYF.